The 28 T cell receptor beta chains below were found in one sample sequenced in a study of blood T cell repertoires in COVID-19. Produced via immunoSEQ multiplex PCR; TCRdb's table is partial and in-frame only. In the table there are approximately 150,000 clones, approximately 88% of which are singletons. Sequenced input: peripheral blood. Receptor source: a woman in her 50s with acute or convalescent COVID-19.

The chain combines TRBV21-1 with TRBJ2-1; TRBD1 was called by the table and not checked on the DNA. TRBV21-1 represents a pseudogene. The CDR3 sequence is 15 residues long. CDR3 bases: TGTGCCAGCAGCAAAAGGACAGGGACCCCCTACTACGCGTTCTTC. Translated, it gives CASSKRTGTPYYAFF.

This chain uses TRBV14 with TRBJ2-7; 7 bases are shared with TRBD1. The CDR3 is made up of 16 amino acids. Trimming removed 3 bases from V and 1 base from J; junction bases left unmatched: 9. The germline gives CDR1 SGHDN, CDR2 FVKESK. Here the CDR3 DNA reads TGTGCCAGCAGCCACCCGACAGGGCACCTATCCTACGAGCAGTACTTC. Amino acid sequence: CASSHPTGHLSYEQYF.

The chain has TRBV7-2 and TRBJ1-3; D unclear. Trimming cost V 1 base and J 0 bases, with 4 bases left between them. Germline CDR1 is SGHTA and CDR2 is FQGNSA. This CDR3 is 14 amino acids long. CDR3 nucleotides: TGTGCCAGCAGCTTAGACATCTCTGGAAACACCATATATTTT. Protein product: CASSLDISGNTIYF.

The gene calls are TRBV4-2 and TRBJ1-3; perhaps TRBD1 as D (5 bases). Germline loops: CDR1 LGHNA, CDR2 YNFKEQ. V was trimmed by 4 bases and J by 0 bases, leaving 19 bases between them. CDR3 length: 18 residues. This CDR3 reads CASSRQGRLLHSGNTIYF. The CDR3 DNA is TGTGCCAGCAGCCGTCAGGGCCGGCTATTACACTCTGGAAACACCATATATTTT.

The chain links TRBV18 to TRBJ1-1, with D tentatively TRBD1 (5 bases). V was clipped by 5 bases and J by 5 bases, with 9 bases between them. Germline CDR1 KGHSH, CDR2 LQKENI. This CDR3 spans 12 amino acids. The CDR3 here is CASSVQGTEAFF. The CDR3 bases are TGTGCCAGCTCAGTTCAGGGTACTGAAGCTTTCTTT.

The CDR3 sequence: CASSLVAEYEQYF. The DNA of the CDR3 is TGTGCCAGCAGCTTAGTGGCGGAATACGAGCAGTACTTC. The rearrangement uses TRBV7-9 and TRBJ2-7, with D hard to call. Per the germline V gene, CDR1 is SEHNR and CDR2 is FQNEAQ (reference sequence). CDR3 size: 13 residues. V was shortened by 1 base and J by 4 bases, with 8 bases between the two germline ends.

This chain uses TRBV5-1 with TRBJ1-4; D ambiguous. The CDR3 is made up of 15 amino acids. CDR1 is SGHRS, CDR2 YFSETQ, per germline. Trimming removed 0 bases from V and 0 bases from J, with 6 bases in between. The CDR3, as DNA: TGCGCCAGCAGCTTGGTTTCTTCAACTAATGAAAAACTGTTTTTT. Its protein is CASSLVSSTNEKLFF.

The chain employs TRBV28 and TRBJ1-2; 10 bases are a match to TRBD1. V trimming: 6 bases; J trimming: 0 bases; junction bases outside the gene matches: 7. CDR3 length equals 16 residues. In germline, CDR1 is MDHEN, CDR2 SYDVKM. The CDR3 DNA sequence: TGTGCCAGCAGGGCGGGGACAGGGGTTCCTAACTATGGCTACACCTTC. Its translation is CASRAGTGVPNYGYTF.

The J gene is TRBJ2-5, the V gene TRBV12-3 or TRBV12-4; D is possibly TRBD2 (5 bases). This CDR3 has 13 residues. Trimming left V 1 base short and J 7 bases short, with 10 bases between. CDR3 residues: CASSLGREGTQYF. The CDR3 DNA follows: TGTGCCAGCAGTTTAGGACGGGAAGGGACCCAGTACTTC.

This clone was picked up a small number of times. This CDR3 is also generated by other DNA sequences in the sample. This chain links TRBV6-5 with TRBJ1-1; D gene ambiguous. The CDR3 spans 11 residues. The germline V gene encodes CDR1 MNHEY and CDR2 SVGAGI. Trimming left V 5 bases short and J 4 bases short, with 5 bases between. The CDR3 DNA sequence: TGTGCCAGCAGTCGGGGCACTGAAGCTTTCTTT. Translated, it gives CASSRGTEAFF.

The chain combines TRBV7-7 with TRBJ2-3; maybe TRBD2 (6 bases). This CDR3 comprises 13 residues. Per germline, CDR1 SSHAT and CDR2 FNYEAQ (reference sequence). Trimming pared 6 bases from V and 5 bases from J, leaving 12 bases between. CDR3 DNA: TGTGCCAGCAGGGGGGACTGGGTAGATACGCAGTATTTT. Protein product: CASRGDWVDTQYF.

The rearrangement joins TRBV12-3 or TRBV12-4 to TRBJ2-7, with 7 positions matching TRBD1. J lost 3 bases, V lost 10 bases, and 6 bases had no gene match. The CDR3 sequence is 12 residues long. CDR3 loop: CATSDRDYEQYF. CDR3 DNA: TGTGCCACCTCCGACAGGGACTACGAGCAGTACTTC.

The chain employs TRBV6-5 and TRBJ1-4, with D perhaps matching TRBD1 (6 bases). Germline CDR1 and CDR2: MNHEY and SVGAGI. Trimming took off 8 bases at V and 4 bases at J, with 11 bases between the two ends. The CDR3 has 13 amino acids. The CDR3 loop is CASQQGLNEKLFF. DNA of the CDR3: TGTGCCAGCCAACAGGGTCTTAATGAAAAACTGTTTTTT.

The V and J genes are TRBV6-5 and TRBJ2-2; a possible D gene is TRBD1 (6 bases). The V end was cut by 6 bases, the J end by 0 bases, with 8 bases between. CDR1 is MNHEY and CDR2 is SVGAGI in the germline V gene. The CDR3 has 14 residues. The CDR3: CASRQGSNTGELFF. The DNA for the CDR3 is TGTGCCAGCAGACAGGGATCGAACACCGGGGAGCTGTTTTTT.

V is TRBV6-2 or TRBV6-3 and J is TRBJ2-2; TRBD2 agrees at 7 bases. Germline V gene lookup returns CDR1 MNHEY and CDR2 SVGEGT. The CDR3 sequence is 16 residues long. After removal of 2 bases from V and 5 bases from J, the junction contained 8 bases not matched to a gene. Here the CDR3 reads CASSYVGGSGTGELFF. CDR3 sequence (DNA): TGTGCCAGCAGTTACGTAGGCGGGAGCGGAACCGGGGAGCTGTTTTTT.

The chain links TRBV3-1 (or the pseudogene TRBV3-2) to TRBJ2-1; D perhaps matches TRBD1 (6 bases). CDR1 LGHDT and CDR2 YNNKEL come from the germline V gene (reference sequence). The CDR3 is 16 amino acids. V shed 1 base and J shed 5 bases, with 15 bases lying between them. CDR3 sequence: CASSQGGQGPDNEQFF. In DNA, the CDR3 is TGTGCCAGCAGCCAAGGGGGGCAAGGGCCTGACAATGAGCAGTTCTTC.

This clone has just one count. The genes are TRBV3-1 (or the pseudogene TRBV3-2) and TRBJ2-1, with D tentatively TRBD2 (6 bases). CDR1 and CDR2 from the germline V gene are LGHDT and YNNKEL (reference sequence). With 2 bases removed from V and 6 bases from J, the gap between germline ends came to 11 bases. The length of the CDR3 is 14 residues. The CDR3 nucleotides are TGTGCCAGCAGCCAAAACGGGAGACGCAATGAGCAGTTCTTC. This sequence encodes CASSQNGRRNEQFF.

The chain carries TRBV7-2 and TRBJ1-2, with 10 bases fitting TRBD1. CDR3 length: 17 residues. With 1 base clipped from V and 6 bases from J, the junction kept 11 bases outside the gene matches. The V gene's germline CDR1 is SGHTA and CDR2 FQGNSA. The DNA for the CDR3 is TGTGCCAGCAGCTTAGGGGGAGGGGGGACAGGGGTGAATGGCTACACCTTC. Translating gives CASSLGGGGTGVNGYTF.

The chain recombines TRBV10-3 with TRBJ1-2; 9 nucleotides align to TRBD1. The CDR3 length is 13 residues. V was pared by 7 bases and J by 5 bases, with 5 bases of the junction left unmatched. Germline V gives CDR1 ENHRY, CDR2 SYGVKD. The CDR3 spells CAITVDRGYGYTF. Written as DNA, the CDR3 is TGTGCCATCACCGTGGACAGGGGTTATGGCTACACCTTC.

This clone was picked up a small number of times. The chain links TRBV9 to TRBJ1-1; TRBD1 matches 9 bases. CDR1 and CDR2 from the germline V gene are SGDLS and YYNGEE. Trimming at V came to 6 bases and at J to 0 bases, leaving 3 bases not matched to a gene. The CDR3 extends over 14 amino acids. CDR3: CASKRTGVNTEAFF. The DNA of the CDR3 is TGTGCCAGCAAACGGACAGGGGTGAACACTGAAGCTTTCTTT.

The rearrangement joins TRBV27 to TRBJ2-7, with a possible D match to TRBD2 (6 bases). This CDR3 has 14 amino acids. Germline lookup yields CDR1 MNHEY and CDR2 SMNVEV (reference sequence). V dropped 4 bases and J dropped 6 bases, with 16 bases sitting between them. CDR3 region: CASSYRRGAIEQYF. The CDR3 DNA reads TGTGCCAGCAGTTATCGGCGGGGAGCAATCGAGCAGTACTTC.

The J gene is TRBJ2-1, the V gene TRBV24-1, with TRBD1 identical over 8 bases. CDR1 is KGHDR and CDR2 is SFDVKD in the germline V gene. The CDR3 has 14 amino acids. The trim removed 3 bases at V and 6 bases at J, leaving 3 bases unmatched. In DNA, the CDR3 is TGTGCCACCAGTGATCGAGGACAGGGCAATGAGCAGTTCTTC. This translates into CATSDRGQGNEQFF.

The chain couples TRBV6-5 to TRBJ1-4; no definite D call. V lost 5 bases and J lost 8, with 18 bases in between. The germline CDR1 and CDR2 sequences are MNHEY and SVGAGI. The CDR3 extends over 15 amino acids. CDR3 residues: CASSPLEGTVEKLFF. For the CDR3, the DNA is TGTGCCAGCAGTCCTTTGGAGGGTACGGTGGAAAAACTGTTTTTT.

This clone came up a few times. CDR3 nucleotides: TGCGCCAGCAGCTTGACAGCAACTAATGAAAAACTGTTTTTT. As protein: CASSLTATNEKLFF. V is TRBV5-1 and J is TRBJ1-4; D not resolved. Trimming cost V 1 base and J 0 bases, with 4 bases left between them. The CDR3 spans 14 residues. Germline values: CDR1 SGHRS, CDR2 YFSETQ.

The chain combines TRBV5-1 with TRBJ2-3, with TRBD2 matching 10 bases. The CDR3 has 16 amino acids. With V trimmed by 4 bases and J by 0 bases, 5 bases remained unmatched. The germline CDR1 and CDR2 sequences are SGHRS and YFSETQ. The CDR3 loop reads CASSLGLAASTDTQYF. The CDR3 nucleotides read TGCGCCAGCAGCCTAGGACTAGCGGCAAGCACAGATACGCAGTATTTT.

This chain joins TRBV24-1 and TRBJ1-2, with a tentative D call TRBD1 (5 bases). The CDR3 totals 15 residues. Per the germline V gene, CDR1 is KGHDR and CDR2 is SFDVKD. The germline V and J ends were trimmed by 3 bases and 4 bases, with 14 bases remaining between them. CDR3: CATSDLLGDFYGYTF. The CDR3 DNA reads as TGTGCCACCAGTGATCTGTTAGGGGATTTCTATGGCTACACCTTC.

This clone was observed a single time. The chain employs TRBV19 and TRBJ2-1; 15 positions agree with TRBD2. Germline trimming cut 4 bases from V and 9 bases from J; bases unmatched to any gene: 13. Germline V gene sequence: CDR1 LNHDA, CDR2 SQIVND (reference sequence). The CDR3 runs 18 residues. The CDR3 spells CASSTRSRTSGGAGEQFF. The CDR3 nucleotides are TGTGCCAGTAGTACTCGCTCTCGGACTAGCGGGGGGGCGGGTGAGCAGTTCTTC. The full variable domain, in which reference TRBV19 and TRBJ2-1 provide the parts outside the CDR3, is DGGITQSPKYLFRKEGQNVTLSCEQNLNHDAMYWYRQDPGQGLRLIYYSQIVNDFQKGDIAEGYSVSREKKESFPLTVTSAQKNPTAFYLCASSTRSRTSGGAGEQFFGPGTRLTVL.

DNA of the CDR3: TGTGCCATCAGTTCGGCCGGGGGAAGCAATCAGCCCCAGCATTTT. This encodes CAISSAGGSNQPQHF. The chain joins TRBV10-3 to TRBJ1-5, with D possibly TRBD1 on 5 matching bases. The ends were cut back, 5 bases at V and 1 base at J, with 12 bases in the middle. This CDR3 has 15 amino acids. CDR1 is ENHRY, CDR2 SYGVKD, per germline.